These 29 T cell receptor beta chains were all obtained from the same sample, sequenced in a study of cytomegalovirus exposure and HLA in healthy donors. PCR involved 60 Vbeta and 13 Jbeta primers. TCRdb keeps only in-frame clones here, not all; method: immunoSEQ multiplex PCR. The repertoire consists of 100,000 to 150,000 clones, with roughly 9% occurring once and the leading ten covering 5% to 6.5%. Sequenced sample: PBMCs. These receptors originate from a woman between 40 and 50 years old in good health and CMV-seropositive.

This clone came up a few times. The chain employs TRBV29-1 and TRBJ2-4; D is unresolved. Germline-derived CDR1 and CDR2 are SQVTM and ANQGSEA. V dropped 6 bases and J dropped 3 bases, with 15 bases sitting between them. The CDR3 loop spans 14 amino acids. The CDR3 loop reads CSVIDDTSKNIQYF. The CDR3 DNA follows: TGCAGCGTGATAGATGACACGAGCAAAAACATTCAGTACTTC.

The genes are TRBV9 and TRBJ1-6; D remains unclear. The germline V gene has CDR1 SGDLS and CDR2 YYNGEE. The CDR3 consists of 15 residues. V was trimmed by 0 bases and J by 6 bases, leaving 10 bases between them. CDR3 coding DNA: TGTGCCAGCAGCGTAGACCAGGTACCTAATTCACCCCTCCACTTT. Its protein is CASSVDQVPNSPLHF.

This clone was counted only a few times. The gene calls are TRBV6-5 and TRBJ2-1, with 8 bases aligning to TRBD2. From germline, CDR1 is MNHEY and CDR2 SVGAGI. The V and J ends lost 5 bases and 3 bases, in that order; junction bases with no gene match: 6. The length of the CDR3 is 15 residues. CDR3 coding DNA: TGTGCCAGCAGTACGGGACTAGGAGGCTACAATGAGCAGTTCTTC. This encodes CASSTGLGGYNEQFF.

A few counts support this clone. This rearrangement joins TRBV2 to TRBJ1-4; 8 positions agree with TRBD1. The CDR3 sequence is 16 residues long. In germline, CDR1 is SNHLY, CDR2 FYNNEI. V gave up 8 bases and J gave up 0 bases; unmatched junction bases: 8. The CDR3 DNA reads as TGTGCCAGCCTACTGACAGGGGATGCAACTAATGAAAAACTGTTTTTT. Protein: CASLLTGDATNEKLFF.

There are a few counts of this clone. J is TRBJ2-1 and V is TRBV6-1; 10 nucleotides align to TRBD2. V lost 4 bases to trimming and J lost 9 bases; unmatched junction nucleotides: 15. Germline V lookup: CDR1 MNHNS, CDR2 SASEGT. The CDR3 length is 17 residues. The CDR3: CASSAPWGAGGPGEQFF. In DNA, the CDR3 is TGTGCCAGCAGTGCCCCTTGGGGAGCGGGGGGGCCGGGTGAGCAGTTCTTC.

The chain uses TRBV6-1 and TRBJ1-2, with unresolved D. The ends were cut back, 4 bases at V and 4 bases at J, with 7 bases in the middle. Germline CDR1 and CDR2: MNHNS and SASEGT. This CDR3 comprises 12 residues. The CDR3 DNA sequence: TGTGCCAGCAGTGGAGAAATCTATGGCTACACCTTC. It encodes CASSGEIYGYTF.

This clone was seen only a few times. The rearrangement uses TRBV4-2 and TRBJ2-7; D remains ambiguous. Germline V gene lookup returns CDR1 LGHNA and CDR2 YNFKEQ. V was pared by 1 base and J by 6 bases, with 19 bases between. The CDR3 runs 16 residues. As DNA, the CDR3 is TGTGCCAGCAGCCAAGGGTCCTTCGACTCGGGTAGCGAGCAGTACTTC. Protein sequence: CASSQGSFDSGSEQYF.

The chain joins TRBV10-3 to TRBJ2-3; 7 nucleotides agree with TRBD2. Germline values: CDR1 ENHRY, CDR2 SYGVKD. The V segment lost 4 bases and the J segment 5 bases; nucleotides outside the gene matches: 6. CDR3 length: 14 amino acids. The CDR3 region has the DNA TGTGCCATCAGTGGATCGACGGGAGGAGATACGCAGTATTTT. Its protein product is CAISGSTGGDTQYF.

This chain links TRBV18 with TRBJ1-1; D is undetermined. CDR1 and CDR2 from the germline V gene are KGHSH and LQKENI. The CDR3 covers 14 residues. The V and J ends lost 4 bases and 0 bases respectively, with 9 bases between them. CDR3: CASSQEGMNTEAFF. DNA of the CDR3: TGTGCCAGCTCACAAGAGGGAATGAACACTGAAGCTTTCTTT. The full variable domain, its missing parts supplied by reference TRBV18 and TRBJ1-1, is NAGVMQNPRHLVRRRGQEARLRCSPMKGHSHVYWYRQLPEEGLKFMVYLQKENIIDESGMPKERFSAEFPKEGPSILRIQQVVRGDSAAYFCASSQEGMNTEAFFGQGTRLTVV.

This clone was detected many times. The V call is TRBV28, the J call TRBJ2-7, with D perhaps matching TRBD2 (5 bases). Germline V gene lookup returns CDR1 MDHEN and CDR2 SYDVKM. This CDR3 comprises 16 residues. Trimming pared 4 bases from V and 4 bases from J, leaving 20 bases between. The CDR3 DNA follows: TGTGCCAGCAGTTGGACGGTTGGGAGCTCGGTATACGAGCAGTACTTC. Translation: CASSWTVGSSVYEQYF.

This clone was recorded a few times. The V gene is TRBV7-2, the J gene TRBJ1-5; D perhaps matches TRBD1 (5 bases). With 2 bases removed from V and 5 bases from J, the gap between germline ends came to 19 bases. CDR1 is SGHTA, CDR2 FQGNSA, per germline. The CDR3 is 17 residues long. The CDR3 DNA is TGTGCCAGCAGCTTAACAGCGGGGCCCCGCTCAGATCAGCCCCAGCATTTT. Translated, it gives CASSLTAGPRSDQPQHF.

This clone showed up just a few times. CDR3 protein: CASIARGGRDTQYF. The CDR3 DNA is TGTGCCAGCATCGCGCGGGGGGGCAGAGATACGCAGTATTTT. This chain uses TRBV6-5 with TRBJ2-3, with 9 positions matching TRBD2. J was trimmed by 5 bases and V by 7 bases; bases with no gene match: 7. This CDR3 comprises 14 residues. Germline CDR1 reads MNHEY; CDR2 reads SVGAGI.

This clone was seen only once. In DNA form, the CDR3 reads TGTGCCAGTAGTATAGCATCGGGGGGCGAGCAGTACTTC. It specifies CASSIASGGEQYF. The chain joins TRBV19 to TRBJ2-7, with 7 bases aligning to TRBD2. Germline assignment: CDR1 LNHDA and CDR2 SQIVND (reference sequence). There are 13 residues in the CDR3. After removal of 1 base from V and 6 bases from J, the junction contained 3 bases not matched to a gene.

The sample holds a few counts of this clone. The V and J genes are TRBV5-1 and TRBJ2-1, with 9 bases lining up with TRBD1. This CDR3 contains 13 residues. V lost 4 bases to trimming and J lost 8 bases; unmatched junction nucleotides: 4. Germline-derived CDR1 and CDR2 are SGHRS and YFSETQ. DNA for the CDR3: TGCGCCAGCAGCCCCCGGGACAGGGATGAGCAGTTCTTC. This encodes CASSPRDRDEQFF. The variable domain in full, with the rest retrieved from reference TRBV5-1 and TRBJ2-1, is KAGVTQTPRYLIKTRGQQVTLSCSPISGHRSVSWYQQTPGQGLQFLFEYFSETQRNKGNFPGRFSGRQFSNSRSEMNVSTLELGDSALYLCASSPRDRDEQFFGPGTRLTVL.

The chain combines TRBV28 with TRBJ2-7, with 12 bases aligning to TRBD1. The CDR3 consists of 16 residues. Germline V gene data show CDR1 as MDHEN and CDR2 as SYDVKM. J was trimmed by 6 bases and V by 2 bases; bases with no gene match: 8. The CDR3: CASSLRGTGGFLEQYF. DNA for the CDR3: TGTGCCAGCAGTTTAAGGGGGACAGGGGGCTTCCTCGAGCAGTACTTC.

The chain couples TRBV2 to TRBJ2-1; no definite D call. Germline V gene sequence: CDR1 SNHLY, CDR2 FYNNEI. V gave up 1 base and J gave up 5 bases, with 9 bases separating them. This CDR3 has 14 amino acids. Here the CDR3 reads CASSEVNRHNEQFF. CDR3 bases: TGTGCCAGCAGTGAAGTGAACAGACACAATGAGCAGTTCTTC.

The chain employs TRBV7-2 and TRBJ1-6, with 8 bases lining up with TRBD1. V lost 5 bases and J lost 0; bases outside the gene matches: 6. The CDR3 consists of 17 residues. Per germline, CDR1 SGHTA and CDR2 FQGNSA. DNA for the CDR3: TGTGCCAGCAGCGAGACAGGGGTAGGCTCCTATAATTCACCCCTCCACTTT. This encodes CASSETGVGSYNSPLHF.

This clone has only a few counts. The CDR3 DNA is TGCAGCGTTGAGTGGCGGGACAGGGGCTACAATGAGCAGTTCTTC. It specifies CSVEWRDRGYNEQFF. V and J are TRBV29-1 and TRBJ2-1; 10 positions agree with TRBD1. Trimming took 3 bases from V and 3 from J; bases not matched to a gene: 5. CDR3 length: 15 residues. Germline lookup yields CDR1 SQVTM and CDR2 ANQGSEA.

The chain carries TRBV19 and TRBJ2-1, with 8 bases lining up with TRBD2. V gave up 3 bases and J gave up 7 bases; unmatched junction bases: 2. The CDR3 length is 13 residues. Germline lookup yields CDR1 LNHDA and CDR2 SQIVND (reference sequence). CDR3 sequence reads: CASSMPSGNEQFF. In DNA, the CDR3 is TGTGCCAGTAGTATGCCTAGCGGGAATGAGCAGTTCTTC.

CDR3 sequence (DNA): TGCGCCAGCAGCTTGAGGGGGGGAGGGGCCTACGAGCAGTACTTC. It translates to CASSLRGGGAYEQYF. The V gene is TRBV5-1, the J gene TRBJ2-7; tentative D call: TRBD2 (7 bases). V was clipped by 1 base and J by 2 bases, with 13 bases between them. Germline V CDR1 and CDR2: SGHRS, YFSETQ. This CDR3 contains 15 residues.

CDR3 in DNA: TGTGCCAGCAGCTTCCGGTTGGGCACTGTTTCTGAAGCTTTCTTT. Translation: CASSFRLGTVSEAFF. The V call is TRBV7-9, the J call TRBJ1-1; D is unclear. Germline values: CDR1 SEHNR, CDR2 FQNEAQ (reference sequence). This CDR3 spans 15 amino acids. Trimming shortened V by 3 bases and J by 6 bases, and 17 bases separated the two germline ends.

The chain links TRBV10-3 to TRBJ2-2; perhaps TRBD2 as D (5 bases). This CDR3 is 15 amino acids long. Germline lookup yields CDR1 ENHRY and CDR2 SYGVKD. The V end was cut by 2 bases, the J end by 3 bases, with 10 bases between. CDR3 sequence reads: CAISEGLADTGELFF. In DNA form, the CDR3 reads TGTGCCATCAGTGAGGGCCTAGCTGACACCGGGGAGCTGTTTTTT.

This clone was seen a few times. The rearrangement joins TRBV5-1 to TRBJ1-1, with a tentative D call TRBD1 (6 bases). CDR3 length equals 15 residues. Germline CDR1 is SGHRS and CDR2 is YFSETQ. V was shortened by 3 bases and J by 3 bases, with 15 bases between the two germline ends. In nucleotides, the CDR3 is TGCGCCAGCAGCTGGCCCAGGGGAAGGGACACTGAAGCTTTCTTT. Translating gives CASSWPRGRDTEAFF.

The rearrangement joins TRBV28 to TRBJ2-1, with 7 bases lining up with TRBD2. V gave up 4 bases and J gave up 1 base; unmatched junction bases: 10. This CDR3 is built from 17 residues. Germline-derived CDR1 and CDR2 are MDHEN and SYDVKM. CDR3 sequence (DNA): TGTGCCAGCAGTTCCGCCGGGAGGTCAGAGTCCTACAATGAGCAGTTCTTC. Translated: CASSSAGRSESYNEQFF.

This clone appeared a few times. The rearrangement uses TRBV28 and TRBJ2-7, with a tentative D call TRBD2 (6 bases). CDR1 is MDHEN, CDR2 SYDVKM, per germline. The CDR3 runs to 12 residues. Trimming pared 6 bases from V and 7 bases from J, leaving 13 bases between. DNA for the CDR3: TGTGCCAGCAGGGGGGGACCAGGTGAGCAGTACTTC. Protein product: CASRGGPGEQYF.

V and J are TRBV7-9 and TRBJ2-7; 7 nucleotides line up with TRBD1. The J segment lost 0 bases and the V segment lost 6 bases, leaving 11 bases of the junction unmatched. CDR3 size: 16 residues. Germline values: CDR1 SEHNR, CDR2 FQNEAQ (reference sequence). The CDR3 bases are TGTGCCAGCAGTCCCCCGACAGGGCCCCACTCCTACGAGCAGTACTTC. Amino acid sequence: CASSPPTGPHSYEQYF.

This chain uses TRBV27 with TRBJ2-5; D gene unclear. Per the germline V gene, CDR1 is MNHEY and CDR2 is SMNVEV (reference sequence). V was trimmed by 6 bases and J by 3 bases, leaving 11 bases between them. This CDR3 is 13 amino acids long. This chain's CDR3 is CASSPFPEETQYF. CDR3 bases: TGTGCCAGCAGCCCGTTTCCAGAAGAGACCCAGTACTTC.

This chain joins TRBV14 and TRBJ2-3; TRBD1 matches at 8 bases. J lost 2 bases, V lost 2 bases, and 3 bases had no gene match. Germline V gives CDR1 SGHDN, CDR2 FVKESK. The CDR3 totals 15 residues. CDR3 sequence: CASSQMTGVTDTQYF. CDR3 in DNA: TGTGCCAGCAGCCAAATGACAGGGGTCACAGATACGCAGTATTTT.

V and J are TRBV6-6 and TRBJ1-4, with 8 bases lining up with TRBD1. CDR3 length: 15 amino acids. Trimming removed 6 bases from V and 8 bases from J; junction bases left unmatched: 11. CDR1 and CDR2 from the germline V gene are MNHNY and SVGAGI (reference sequence). CDR3 amino acids: CASRLLGQGLEKLFF. Here the CDR3 DNA reads TGTGCCAGCAGACTTCTAGGACAGGGCCTAGAAAAACTGTTTTTT.